This T cell receptor beta chain stems from a study of blood T cell repertoires in COVID-19. Turning to the study itself: Specimens from acute and convalescent COVID-19 originated in the United States, Italy and Spain. Sample material is recorded as cDNA or gDNA derived from T cells, B-cell-depleted T cells, or PBMCs.

The CDR3 is 13 amino acids. Germline CDR1 and CDR2: SGDLS and YYNGEE. Trimming cost V 3 bases and J 6 bases, with 11 bases left between them. Patients of the Seattle cohort, enrolled during active infection, were followed longitudinally. In the study's own analysis: Nucleated cell number was recorded as an estimate derived from reference gene primer amplification. TCRdb's table, derived via immunoSEQ multiplex PCR, lists solely in-frame clones and lacks some. That table supplies the V and J calls and clone size; D and trimming were determined from the DNA. The profile covers about 500,000 clones, with 70% to 90% appearing a single time and roughly 8% taken by the ten largest.

This chain connects TRBV9 to TRBJ2-3; the D gene is possibly TRBD1 (5 bases). Sequenced sample: peripheral blood. The sequence derives from a woman aged 50 to 60 with COVID-19, enrolled during active disease. The CDR3 region is CASSDHRPDTQYF. The CDR3 DNA reads as TGTGCCAGCAGCGATCACAGGCCGGATACGCAGTATTTT.